The 27 T cell receptor beta chains reported below all come from one sample, sequenced in a study of blood T cell repertoires in COVID-19. Profiling relied on immunoSEQ multiplex PCR, and the TCRdb table lists in-frame clones only, not all of them. The repertoire has over 200,000 clones, around 89% of them found once; the top ten carry roughly 5%. The specimen was peripheral blood. All receptors come from a woman in her 40s with acute or convalescent COVID-19.

The chain employs TRBV7-3 and TRBJ1-6; D unclear. This CDR3 has 13 residues. V dropped 2 bases and J dropped 9 bases, with 8 bases sitting between them. Germline values: CDR1 SGHTA, CDR2 FQGTGA. DNA of the CDR3: TGTGCCAGCAGCTTAGAGGTTGGTTCACCCCTCCACTTT. Its translation: CASSLEVGSPLHF.

The chain combines TRBV9 with TRBJ1-1, with TRBD1 as a possible D gene (6 bases). Deletions cut 3 bases from V and 6 bases from J, with 18 bases between. The CDR3 is made up of 15 amino acids. Germline V CDR1 and CDR2: SGDLS, YYNGEE. CDR3 residues: CASSAVPGHGAEAFF. The DNA of the CDR3 is TGTGCCAGCAGCGCCGTCCCGGGACATGGGGCTGAAGCTTTCTTT.

J is TRBJ1-2 and V is TRBV10-2, with D maybe TRBD1 (5 bases). V was shortened by 1 base and J by 4 bases, with 13 bases between the two germline ends. Germline CDR1 is WSHSY and CDR2 is SAAADI. This CDR3 is built from 15 residues. CDR3 amino acids: CASSELGGARYGYTF. CDR3 in DNA: TGCGCCAGCAGTGAGTTGGGGGGTGCCCGCTATGGCTACACCTTC.

The rearrangement links TRBV9 to TRBJ1-2, with a tentative D call TRBD1 (5 bases). This CDR3 has 14 amino acids. Germline-derived CDR1 and CDR2 are SGDLS and YYNGEE. Trimming took off 0 bases at V and 3 bases at J, with 9 bases between the two ends. The CDR3 spells CASSVAPGHYGYTF. CDR3 DNA: TGTGCCAGCAGCGTAGCCCCAGGGCACTATGGCTACACCTTC. Supplemented by reference TRBV9 and TRBJ1-2, the full variable domain reads DSGVTQTPKHLITATGQRVTLRCSPRSGDLSVYWYQQSLDQGLQFLIQYYNGEERAKGNILERFSAQQFPDLHSELNLSSLELGDSALYFCASSVAPGHYGYTFGSGTRLTVV.

The rearrangement joins TRBV6-6 to TRBJ1-2; 7 bases align to TRBD1. V was pared by 2 bases and J by 4 bases, with 10 bases of the junction left unmatched. CDR3 length equals 16 residues. CDR1 is MNHNY and CDR2 is SVGAGI in the germline V gene (reference sequence). DNA for the CDR3: TGTGCCAGCAGTTACAGCGAGGGGGCGAGTAGCTATGGCTACACCTTC. Protein sequence: CASSYSEGASSYGYTF.

The V gene is TRBV5-1, the J gene TRBJ1-1; 11 bases agree with TRBD1. The length of the CDR3 is 19 residues. J lost 5 bases, V lost 4 bases, and 19 bases had no gene match. The germline CDR1 and CDR2 sequences are SGHRS and YFSETQ. The DNA of the CDR3 is TGCGCCAGCAGCCCTAGAGGACAGGGGGCGATTCGTTTAAAGACTGAAGCTTTCTTT. This translates into CASSPRGQGAIRLKTEAFF.

This chain connects TRBV12-5 to TRBJ2-5, with D maybe TRBD1 (5 bases). Germline V gene sequence: CDR1 LGHNT, CDR2 FRNRAP. This CDR3 spans 14 amino acids. The V end was cut by 3 bases, the J end by 5 bases, with 13 bases between. For the CDR3, the DNA is TGTGCTAGTGGTTTACAGGTCTTCGGGGAGACCCAGTACTTC. This translates into CASGLQVFGETQYF.

CDR3 sequence (DNA): TGTGCCAGTGATCGGGGGACCGGGGAGCTGTTTTTT. It codes for CASDRGTGELFF. The rearrangement uses TRBV25-1 and TRBJ2-2; D may be TRBD2 (6 bases). Trimming shortened V by 9 bases and J by 5 bases, and 10 bases separated the two germline ends. The CDR3 totals 12 residues. From germline, CDR1 is MGHDK and CDR2 SYGVNS. Supplemented by reference TRBV25-1 and TRBJ2-2, the full variable domain reads EADIYQTPRYLVIGTGKKITLECSQTMGHDKMYWYQQDPGMELHLIHYSYGVNSTEKGDLSSESTVSRIRTEHFPLTLESARPSHTSQYLCASDRGTGELFFGEGSRLTVL.

Only a few counts were recorded for this clone. The genes are TRBV18 and TRBJ2-1; the match to TRBD2 covers 9 bases. Trimming removed 3 bases from V and 5 bases from J; junction bases left unmatched: 2. CDR3 length: 14 amino acids. The V gene's germline CDR1 is KGHSH and CDR2 LQKENI. The CDR3 nucleotides are TGTGCCAGCTCACCCGCGGGGGGGAACAATGAGCAGTTCTTC. Translating it yields CASSPAGGNNEQFF.

The rearrangement uses TRBV28 and TRBJ1-5, with 7 bases identical to TRBD1. This CDR3 comprises 15 residues. V lost 5 bases and J lost 3; bases outside the gene matches: 7. The germline CDR1 and CDR2 sequences are MDHEN and SYDVKM. The CDR3 DNA reads as TGTGCCAGCAGTACCGGACAGGTCTCCAATCAGCCCCAGCATTTT. It specifies CASSTGQVSNQPQHF.

This chain uses TRBV4-1 with TRBJ1-1; TRBD1 is a possible D gene (6 bases). V lost 9 bases, J lost 4 bases, and 27 bases lay in between. CDR3 length: 17 residues. The germline gives CDR1 MGHRA, CDR2 YSYEKL. CDR3 DNA sequence: TGCGCCAGTGCGGGGGGAGGGGGTGTGCATGTTGGCACTGAAGCTTTCTTT. Residues: CASAGGGGVHVGTEAFF.

V and J are TRBV18 and TRBJ2-1; 9 positions match TRBD1. V trimming: 9 bases; J trimming: 6 bases; junction bases outside the gene matches: 6. The CDR3 length is 13 residues. Per germline, CDR1 KGHSH and CDR2 LQKENI. The CDR3 DNA reads TGTGCCAGTAAACAGGGGGCAGGCAATGAGCAGTTCTTC. Amino acid sequence: CASKQGAGNEQFF.

The chain joins TRBV30 to TRBJ2-1, with 12 bases aligning to TRBD2. CDR1 is GTSNPN and CDR2 is SVGIG in the germline V gene (reference sequence). The CDR3 sequence is 15 residues long. With 5 bases clipped from V and 12 bases from J, the junction kept 14 bases outside the gene matches. The CDR3 DNA reads as TGTGCCTGGGTTTCTAGCGGGGGGGTTGGGACTCGGCAGTTCTTC. Amino acids: CAWVSSGGVGTRQFF.

This chain joins TRBV6-2 or TRBV6-3 and TRBJ2-7; a possible D gene is TRBD1 (6 bases). This CDR3 has 15 amino acids. CDR1 and CDR2 from the germline V gene are MNHEY and SVGEGT. Trimming shortened V by 6 bases and J by 3 bases, and 18 bases separated the two germline ends. The CDR3, as DNA: TGTGCCAGCAGCCAACCTGGGGGCCGGGGCTACGAGCAGTACGTC. Its translation is CASSQPGGRGYEQYV.

This chain joins TRBV5-1 and TRBJ1-6; 7 positions agree with TRBD1. The CDR3 has 14 amino acids. Germline loops: CDR1 SGHRS, CDR2 YFSETQ. Trimming cost V 8 bases and J 7 bases; bases outside gene matches: 9. The DNA for the CDR3 is TGCGCCAGTACCCAGGGGGACCGGAATTCACCCCTCCACTTT. Translation gives CASTQGDRNSPLHF.

V and J are TRBV7-2 and TRBJ2-1; maybe TRBD2 (6 bases). Trimming cost V 6 bases and J 8 bases, with 23 bases left between them. The CDR3 extends over 16 amino acids. CDR1 is SGHTA and CDR2 is FQGNSA in the germline V gene. In nucleotides, the CDR3 is TGTGCCAGCAGGCTACGCGGGACCCTCTGGTCCGATGAGCAGTTCTTC. Protein: CASRLRGTLWSDEQFF.

This chain joins TRBV4-1 and TRBJ1-5; D possibly corresponds to TRBD1 (5 bases). V lost 2 bases and J lost 3, with 17 bases in between. From germline, CDR1 is MGHRA and CDR2 YSYEKL. The CDR3 sequence is 17 residues long. The CDR3: CASSQILGYRLNQPQHF. In DNA, the CDR3 is TGCGCCAGCAGCCAAATCTTGGGTTACAGGCTCAATCAGCCCCAGCATTTT.

The CDR3 nucleotides are TGTGCCAGCAGCGGACCCGGGGGGGCGTACACAGATACGCAGTATTTT. Its protein is CASSGPGGAYTDTQYF. The rearrangement links TRBV4-2 to TRBJ2-3; TRBD2 agrees at 8 bases. V dropped 5 bases and J dropped 2; count of bases not matched to a gene: 9. The CDR3 runs to 16 residues. Per germline, CDR1 LGHNA and CDR2 YNFKEQ.

This rearrangement joins TRBV5-6 to TRBJ1-4; 11 bases fit TRBD1. This CDR3 is built from 17 residues. Germline trimming cut 3 bases from V and 3 bases from J; bases unmatched to any gene: 7. Per the germline V gene, CDR1 is SGHDT and CDR2 is YYEEEE. The chain's CDR3 is CASSSAGTGGSNEKLFF. CDR3 bases: TGTGCCAGCAGCTCCGCCGGGACAGGGGGTTCTAATGAAAAACTGTTTTTT.

This clone was observed once. The rearrangement uses TRBV6-5 and TRBJ2-1, with D possibly matching TRBD1 (6 bases). Deletions cut 6 bases from V and 9 bases from J, with 21 bases between. The CDR3 consists of 15 residues. In germline, CDR1 is MNHEY, CDR2 SVGAGI. The CDR3 region is CASRPTSNTGTEQFF. The CDR3 DNA is TGTGCCAGCAGACCAACCTCGAACACAGGGACTGAGCAGTTCTTC.

The chain employs TRBV19 and TRBJ1-3; possibly TRBD1 for D (6 bases). CDR3 size: 16 residues. CDR1 is LNHDA, CDR2 SQIVND, per germline (reference sequence). Trimming cost V 5 bases and J 0 bases, with 14 bases left between them. This CDR3 is CASSFGQFLSGNTIYF. In DNA form, the CDR3 reads TGTGCCAGTAGTTTCGGACAGTTTCTCTCTGGAAACACCATATATTTT.

The chain links TRBV28 to TRBJ2-1; D perhaps matches TRBD2 (7 bases). Germline values: CDR1 MDHEN, CDR2 SYDVKM. This CDR3 is 15 amino acids long. Trimming took off 2 bases at V and 5 bases at J, with 13 bases between the two ends. This CDR3 reads CASSLGGGLNNEQFF. CDR3 bases: TGTGCCAGCAGTTTAGGGGGGGGGCTGAACAATGAGCAGTTCTTC.

The chain links TRBV30 to TRBJ1-3; possible D gene TRBD1, 6 bases. This CDR3 has 15 amino acids. Germline values: CDR1 GTSNPN, CDR2 SVGIG (reference sequence). The ends were cut back, 4 bases at V and 0 bases at J, with 13 bases in the middle. The CDR3 DNA is TGTGCCTGGACGAACGCCAGGGGCTCTGGAAACACCATATATTTT. Translating gives CAWTNARGSGNTIYF.

The rearrangement joins TRBV12-3 or TRBV12-4 to TRBJ1-2, with D perhaps TRBD1 (5 bases). The CDR3 loop spans 13 amino acids. V gave up 7 bases and J gave up 7 bases, with 16 bases separating them. CDR3 sequence reads: CASTTGRVSGYTF. DNA for the CDR3: TGTGCCAGCACCACTGGCAGGGTGTCTGGCTACACCTTC.

The rearrangement joins TRBV11-2 to TRBJ1-6; D is perhaps TRBD1 (6 bases). Trimming shortened V by 5 bases and J by 7 bases, and 15 bases separated the two germline ends. Germline V CDR1 and CDR2: SGHAT, FQNNGV. This CDR3 is built from 15 residues. The DNA of the CDR3 is TGTGCCAGCAGCCCCCTCGGCAGGGGAAATTCACCCCTCCACTTT. Its translation is CASSPLGRGNSPLHF.

V is TRBV4-1 and J is TRBJ1-2; maybe TRBD1 (5 bases). The CDR3 covers 14 residues. The germline V and J ends were trimmed by 4 bases and 1 base, with 10 bases remaining between them. The germline V gene encodes CDR1 MGHRA and CDR2 YSYEKL. The CDR3 region is CASSRGHLNYGYTF. The CDR3, as DNA: TGCGCCAGCAGCCGTGGACACCTTAACTATGGCTACACCTTC.

The J gene is TRBJ2-5, the V gene TRBV5-1; weak D call: TRBD2 (6 bases). The CDR3 is made up of 16 amino acids. Germline-derived CDR1 and CDR2 are SGHRS and YFSETQ. Trimming left V 0 bases short and J 5 bases short, with 17 bases between. The CDR3 DNA is TGCGCCAGCAGCTTGGCCGCCTCATCCGGAGGGGAGACCCAGTACTTC. Translated, it gives CASSLAASSGGETQYF.